This TCR beta chain comes out of a study of T cells after yellow fever vaccination. Study background: Fractions of low cell number were prepared using SMART-Seq v4 Ultra Low Input. Study-wide results and caveats: Abundant contaminating clonotypes from the bulk population could appear in FACS-sorted repertoires.

The CDR3 length is 16 residues. V was clipped by 1 base and J by 0 bases; unmatched bases: 3. Germline V gene sequence: CDR1 SGHAT, CDR2 FQDESV (reference sequence). Regarding this clonotype: Its antigen is undetermined.

The study made its TCR cDNA through 5'RACE template switching. That step introduced a universal primer site along with UMIs. TCRdb re-derived calls from the 5' RACE reads in MiXCR, one entry per CDR3 protein. The sample shows a few hundred thousand distinct CDR3 sequences, less than 20% of them seen only once. Sequences were derived from PBMCs, sampled 15 days after the yellow fever booster vaccination. This TCR derives from a man aged 25 to 45 who received the YFV17D yellow fever vaccine. V usage is TRBV11-1 and J usage is TRBJ2-1; 7 positions match TRBD1. The CDR3 coding sequence is TGTGCCAGCAGCTTAGAACAGGGGAGCTCCTACAATGAGCAGTTCTTC. Its translation: CASSLEQGSSYNEQFF.